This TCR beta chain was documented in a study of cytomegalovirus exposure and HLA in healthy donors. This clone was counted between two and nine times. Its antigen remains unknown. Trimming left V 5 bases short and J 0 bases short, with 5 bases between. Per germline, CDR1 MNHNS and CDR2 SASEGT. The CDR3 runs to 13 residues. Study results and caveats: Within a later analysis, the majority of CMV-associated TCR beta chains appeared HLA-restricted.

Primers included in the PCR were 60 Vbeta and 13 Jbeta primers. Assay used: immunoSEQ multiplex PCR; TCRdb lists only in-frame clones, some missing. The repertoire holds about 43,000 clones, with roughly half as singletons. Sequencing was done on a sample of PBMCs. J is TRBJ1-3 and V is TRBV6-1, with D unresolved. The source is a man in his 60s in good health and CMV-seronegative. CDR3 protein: CASSTNSGNTIYF. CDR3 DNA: TGTGCCAGCAGTACTAACTCTGGAAACACCATATATTTT.